These T cell receptor beta chains were read from a single sample in a study of blood T cells in healthy people across ages. TCRdb re-called the 5' RACE reads with MiXCR, one entry per CDR3 protein. Of roughly 1,000,000 distinct CDR3 sequences detected, approximately 25% appear once; the ten largest clones hold approximately 0.79%. The same sample was also used in a study of T cells of mothers and their children.

The sequencing sample was made of blood. These receptors were obtained from a girl aged 2-10 years in good health. CDR3s include the opening cysteine and the closing phenylalanine or tryptophan. Fields, in order: D gene, J gene, V gene, clone size, CDR3 DNA, CDR3 protein. A D gene is named only where the DNA matches it firmly. Where a row states a size, it is once, few, many or the class of an expanded clone; other rows omit it.

D gene: .; J gene: TRBJ2-7; V gene: TRBV29-1; clone size: many; CDR3 DNA: TGCAGCGTTGGACTTTCCTACGAGCAGTACTTC; CDR3 protein: CSVGLSYEQYF
D gene: .; J gene: TRBJ2-4; V gene: TRBV7-2; clone size: few; CDR3 DNA: TGTGCCAGCAGCTTAGATCTTGACATTCAGTACTTC; CDR3 protein: CASSLDLDIQYF
D gene: .; J gene: TRBJ1-2; V gene: TRBV7-2; clone size: .; CDR3 DNA: TGTGCCAGCAGCTATACAGGGACCATAGGGGATGGCTACACCTTC; CDR3 protein: CASSYTGTIGDGYTF
D gene: .; J gene: TRBJ1-1; V gene: TRBV29-1; clone size: few; CDR3 DNA: TGCAGCGTTGAAGATCTTTTCCCTGAAGCTTTCTTT; CDR3 protein: CSVEDLFPEAFF
D gene: .; J gene: TRBJ1-3; V gene: TRBV15; clone size: few; CDR3 DNA: TGTGCCACCAACAGTACAACACAGGGTCGGGGAAACACCATATATTTT; CDR3 protein: CATNSTTQGRGNTIYF
D gene: .; J gene: TRBJ1-5; V gene: TRBV28; clone size: few; CDR3 DNA: TGTGCCAGCATATTTGTAGGGCTGGGCGATCAGCCCCAGCATTTT; CDR3 protein: CASIFVGLGDQPQHF
D gene: .; J gene: TRBJ2-1; V gene: TRBV20-1; clone size: .; CDR3 DNA: TGCAGTGCTAGGGGTGGGAGCGTCTCCTACAATGAGCAGTTCTTC; CDR3 protein: CSARGGSVSYNEQFF
D gene: .; J gene: TRBJ2-7; V gene: TRBV7-9; clone size: few; CDR3 DNA: TGTGCCAGCAGCTTAGGACCCGGGTCCCAGGATTACGAGCAGTACTTC; CDR3 protein: CASSLGPGSQDYEQYF
D gene: .; J gene: TRBJ1-6; V gene: TRBV27; clone size: .; CDR3 DNA: TGTACCAGCAGTTTATTTCTCCTTCAAGGGGATAATTCACCCCTCCACTTT; CDR3 protein: CTSSLFLLQGDNSPLHF
D gene: TRBD1; J gene: TRBJ2-3; V gene: TRBV6-1; clone size: few; CDR3 DNA: TGTGCCAGCAGTGAATGGTCAGGTGGGACAGTTAGCACAGATACGCAGTATTTT; CDR3 protein: CASSEWSGGTVSTDTQYF
D gene: .; J gene: TRBJ1-2; V gene: TRBV7-9; clone size: few; CDR3 DNA: TGTGCCAGCAGCTCAGAACTTGACCCGGCGGGAGGCTACACCTTC; CDR3 protein: CASSSELDPAGGYTF
D gene: .; J gene: TRBJ1-1; V gene: TRBV29-1; clone size: .; CDR3 DNA: TGCAGCGCCGCGCCCGGGACATTCCTTGAAGCTTTCTTT; CDR3 protein: CSAAPGTFLEAFF
D gene: .; J gene: TRBJ2-4; V gene: TRBV6-2/TRBV6-3; clone size: .; CDR3 DNA: TGTGCCAGCCTGGGGGTTTCCTACCACTCAGGGACCAAAAACATTCAGTACTTC; CDR3 protein: CASLGVSYHSGTKNIQYF
D gene: .; J gene: TRBJ1-2; V gene: TRBV20-1; clone size: .; CDR3 DNA: TGCAGTGCTAGAGATGCCGCTAACTATGGCTACACCTTC; CDR3 protein: CSARDAANYGYTF
D gene: TRBD1; J gene: TRBJ1-1; V gene: TRBV3-1; clone size: .; CDR3 DNA: TGTGCCAGCAGCCAAGAACAGGGGATTTGGGCGGTGGCTTTCTTT; CDR3 protein: CASSQEQGIWAVAFF
D gene: .; J gene: TRBJ2-7; V gene: TRBV29-1; clone size: .; CDR3 DNA: TGCAGCGTTGACGTGAGGGGGTACGAGCAGTACTTC; CDR3 protein: CSVDVRGYEQYF
D gene: .; J gene: TRBJ1-1; V gene: TRBV3-1; clone size: .; CDR3 DNA: TGTGCCAGCAGCCGTACCGAAACCACTGAAGCTTTCTTT; CDR3 protein: CASSRTETTEAFF
D gene: TRBD1; J gene: TRBJ2-7; V gene: TRBV7-9; clone size: once; CDR3 DNA: TGTGCCAGCAGCACTACCGGGACAGAGCCCTCCTACGAGCAGTACTTC; CDR3 protein: CASSTTGTEPSYEQYF
D gene: .; J gene: TRBJ1-1; V gene: TRBV7-9; clone size: few; CDR3 DNA: TGTGCCAGCAGCTTACGACAGATGGAAGCTTTCTTT; CDR3 protein: CASSLRQMEAFF
D gene: .; J gene: TRBJ2-2; V gene: TRBV5-5; clone size: few; CDR3 DNA: TGTGCCAGCAGCCCCCCTGCGAACACCGGGGAGCTGTTTTTT; CDR3 protein: CASSPPANTGELFF
D gene: .; J gene: TRBJ2-1; V gene: TRBV27; clone size: many; CDR3 DNA: TGTGCCAGCAGTTCTAAGGCTCGGCAATATGATGAGCAGTTCTTC; CDR3 protein: CASSSKARQYDEQFF
D gene: .; J gene: TRBJ1-1; V gene: TRBV6-1; clone size: .; CDR3 DNA: TGTGCCAGCAGTGAAGCAAGGAGGGGGACTGAAGCTTTCTTT; CDR3 protein: CASSEARRGTEAFF
D gene: .; J gene: TRBJ2-1; V gene: TRBV29-1; clone size: .; CDR3 DNA: TGCAGCGTTTCCGGACACTTTAATGAGCAGTTCTTC; CDR3 protein: CSVSGHFNEQFF
D gene: .; J gene: TRBJ2-1; V gene: TRBV28; clone size: .; CDR3 DNA: TGTGCCAGCAGCAGAATGGGTTGGAATGAGCAGTTCTTC; CDR3 protein: CASSRMGWNEQFF
D gene: .; J gene: TRBJ1-1; V gene: TRBV18; clone size: .; CDR3 DNA: TGTGCCACCCTCCGGGAGAACACTGAAGCTTTCTTT; CDR3 protein: CATLRENTEAFF
D gene: .; J gene: TRBJ1-1; V gene: TRBV12-3/TRBV12-4; clone size: .; CDR3 DNA: TGTGCCAGCACCGGTTTGGGTCGAGCTTTCTTT; CDR3 protein: CASTGLGRAFF
D gene: .; J gene: TRBJ2-5; V gene: TRBV10-2; clone size: .; CDR3 DNA: TGCGCCAGCAGTGACCCCGGCCGGGGCTCGACCTACGAACAGTACTTC; CDR3 protein: CASSDPGRGSTYEQYF
D gene: TRBD2; J gene: TRBJ2-2; V gene: TRBV4-3; clone size: .; CDR3 DNA: TGCGCCAGCAGCCAAGCGGGGGGGCCCGGGGAGCTGTTTTTT; CDR3 protein: CASSQAGGPGELFF
D gene: TRBD1; J gene: TRBJ1-5; V gene: TRBV27; clone size: few; CDR3 DNA: TGTGCCAGCATGGGGCCAGGGGGCGGGAGCAATCAGCCCCAGCATTTT; CDR3 protein: CASMGPGGGSNQPQHF
D gene: TRBD1; J gene: TRBJ1-2; V gene: TRBV12-3/TRBV12-4; clone size: .; CDR3 DNA: TGTGCCAGCAGCTACTCAGGGGGCGTTGACTACACCTTC; CDR3 protein: CASSYSGGVDYTF
D gene: .; J gene: TRBJ2-7; V gene: TRBV29-1; clone size: few; CDR3 DNA: TGCAGCGTTGAAGGTGGTTCAGGGAACACCTACGAGCAGTACTTC; CDR3 protein: CSVEGGSGNTYEQYF
D gene: TRBD1; J gene: TRBJ2-3; V gene: TRBV7-8; clone size: .; CDR3 DNA: TGTGCCAGCACCCAAACGGGACAGGTAACGGATACGCAGTATTTT; CDR3 protein: CASTQTGQVTDTQYF
D gene: .; J gene: TRBJ1-4; V gene: TRBV6-1; clone size: .; CDR3 DNA: TGTGCCAGCAGCTCGTGGCCAACAGGTTCATCTAATGAAAAACTGTTTTTT; CDR3 protein: CASSSWPTGSSNEKLFF
D gene: .; J gene: TRBJ2-7; V gene: TRBV20-1; clone size: few; CDR3 DNA: TGCAGTGCCCCCGGCAGGGGCACCTACGAGCAGTACTTC; CDR3 protein: CSAPGRGTYEQYF
D gene: .; J gene: TRBJ2-2; V gene: TRBV6-6; clone size: .; CDR3 DNA: TGTGCCAGCCAGGACTTGGGAGGCACCGGGGAGCTGTTTTTT; CDR3 protein: CASQDLGGTGELFF
D gene: TRBD2; J gene: TRBJ2-3; V gene: TRBV6-4; clone size: .; CDR3 DNA: TGTGCCAGCAGCGCTTATTCTAGCGGGGGAGGCACAGATACGCAGTATTTT; CDR3 protein: CASSAYSSGGGTDTQYF
D gene: .; J gene: TRBJ1-2; V gene: TRBV6-1; clone size: .; CDR3 DNA: TGTGCCAGCCAAACAGGCTATGGCTACACCTTC; CDR3 protein: CASQTGYGYTF
D gene: TRBD1; J gene: TRBJ2-1; V gene: TRBV29-1; clone size: .; CDR3 DNA: TGCAGCTTTTACCGACGGGACAGGGGTATCAATGAGCAGTTCTTC; CDR3 protein: CSFYRRDRGINEQFF
D gene: .; J gene: TRBJ1-2; V gene: TRBV12-5; clone size: .; CDR3 DNA: TGTGCTAGTGGTTTGTCCAGGGACGGCTACACCTTC; CDR3 protein: CASGLSRDGYTF
D gene: .; J gene: TRBJ2-3; V gene: TRBV7-2; clone size: .; CDR3 DNA: TGTGCCAGCAGTTACACGCCTGCCCGGGCAGATACGCAGTATTTT; CDR3 protein: CASSYTPARADTQYF
D gene: .; J gene: TRBJ1-4; V gene: TRBV6-4; clone size: .; CDR3 DNA: TGTGCCAGCATAGAGAATATCGGTGGTGAAAAACTGTTTTTT; CDR3 protein: CASIENIGGEKLFF
D gene: .; J gene: TRBJ1-1; V gene: TRBV5-1; clone size: few; CDR3 DNA: TGCGCCAGCAGCTTGGGGGAGTATTCCGGGGACACTGAAGCTTTCTTT; CDR3 protein: CASSLGEYSGDTEAFF
D gene: TRBD2; J gene: TRBJ2-5; V gene: TRBV29-1; clone size: few; CDR3 DNA: TGCAGCGTGGGGACTAGCGGGGGGTTCCAAGAGACCCAGTACTTC; CDR3 protein: CSVGTSGGFQETQYF
D gene: TRBD2; J gene: TRBJ2-1; V gene: TRBV6-2/TRBV6-3; clone size: .; CDR3 DNA: TGTGCCAGCAGTCCCAATCTAGCGGGGGGATACAATGAGCAGTTCTTC; CDR3 protein: CASSPNLAGGYNEQFF
D gene: TRBD1; J gene: TRBJ1-6; V gene: TRBV2; clone size: many; CDR3 DNA: TGTGCCAGCAAGTCGACAGGGCCCAATTCACCCCTCCACTTT; CDR3 protein: CASKSTGPNSPLHF
D gene: TRBD1; J gene: TRBJ2-3; V gene: TRBV6-5; clone size: few; CDR3 DNA: TGTGCCAGCAGATCCGGGACAGATGCAGATACGCAGTATTTT; CDR3 protein: CASRSGTDADTQYF
D gene: .; J gene: TRBJ1-1; V gene: TRBV6-2/TRBV6-3; clone size: few; CDR3 DNA: TGTGCCAGCAGTTACGAGGGTTGCACTGAAGCTTTCTTT; CDR3 protein: CASSYEGCTEAFF
D gene: TRBD1; J gene: TRBJ2-1; V gene: TRBV29-1; clone size: .; CDR3 DNA: TGCAGCGCCGACAGGGGGCTGACTGAGCAGTTCTTC; CDR3 protein: CSADRGLTEQFF
D gene: .; J gene: TRBJ2-5; V gene: TRBV20-1; clone size: few; CDR3 DNA: TGCAGTGCTAGAGGCAGGGCGGAGACCCAGTACTTC; CDR3 protein: CSARGRAETQYF
D gene: .; J gene: TRBJ2-7; V gene: TRBV20-1; clone size: .; CDR3 DNA: TGCAGTGCTAGAGAGCTAGGAGGCTACGAGCAGTACTTC; CDR3 protein: CSARELGGYEQYF
D gene: .; J gene: TRBJ2-1; V gene: TRBV7-2; clone size: many; CDR3 DNA: TGTGCCAGCAGCTTAGACCGGGGATACAATGAGCAGTTCTTC; CDR3 protein: CASSLDRGYNEQFF
D gene: TRBD2; J gene: TRBJ2-3; V gene: TRBV3-1; clone size: .; CDR3 DNA: TGTGCCAGCAGCCATTTCGGGGGGGTTCGAGATACGCAGTATTTT; CDR3 protein: CASSHFGGVRDTQYF
D gene: .; J gene: TRBJ2-2; V gene: TRBV27; clone size: many; CDR3 DNA: TGTGCCAGCAGTTTAAGGGGGTGGGCCACCGGGGAGCTGTTTTTT; CDR3 protein: CASSLRGWATGELFF
D gene: .; J gene: TRBJ1-1; V gene: TRBV6-6; clone size: few; CDR3 DNA: TGTGCCAGTATCCCTAGCTTGAACACTGAAGCTTTCTTT; CDR3 protein: CASIPSLNTEAFF
D gene: TRBD2; J gene: TRBJ2-4; V gene: TRBV20-1; clone size: .; CDR3 DNA: TGCAGTGCTCCTAAGGGAGGGAGTGGGGACATTCAGTACTTC; CDR3 protein: CSAPKGGSGDIQYF
D gene: TRBD2; J gene: TRBJ2-7; V gene: TRBV12-3/TRBV12-4; clone size: .; CDR3 DNA: TGTGCCAGCAGCGCTAGCGGGGGGGTTACCTACGAGCAGTACTTC; CDR3 protein: CASSASGGVTYEQYF